This section outlines one T cell receptor (beta chain) sequence together with its context. This clonotype was detected many times. Its antigen is unknown. Base qualities are not provided; no much larger clone lies one nucleotide away. These data belong to a study of human T cells and chemical hapten exposure (dated by TCRdb to about 2021). For the study in its entirety: For sensitization, 2% DPC in acetone was applied to a roughly 2 cm by roughly 2 cm area of upper inner arm skin. Throughout the study period of roughly 24 weeks, patients also received therapeutic DPC doses to the scalp every week. In alopecia patients, the study followed how the peripheral blood TCR repertoire changed in vivo over primary and secondary sensitization to diphenylcyclopropenone (DPC), a hapten. Under 30 alopecia patients gave blood for TCR sequencing at one to four time points (pre-sensitization, 2, 6 and 24 weeks). Blood samples were taken from patients before sensitization (week 0) and at 2, 6 and about 24 weeks after DPC sensitization. The libraries were sequenced as a pool, and the TCR yield per sample differed mostly because of small variations in library volumes within the pool. The mostly female patient cohort included alopecia areata with under or over 50% scalp involvement, alopecia totalis and alopecia universalis. Patch testing was performed on the upper back with Finn chambers containing 0.01% DPC, and the patch tests were scored after 6 days according to International Contact Dermatitis Research Group standards. The study at large found these results: Repeated subsampling changed both the strength of the expansion versus patch-test correlation and the threshold at which the correlation became significant. Significantly more large CDR3 similarity clusters were formed by expanded TCRs than by pre-sensitization or healthy control sets, consistent with antigen-driven responses. Patch test score correlated positively with the number of PT1 expanded TCRs, reaching significance at thresholds 8, 16 and 32 but not at 4. Alopecia, a presumed autoimmune disease, was present in all patients, so the immune response of the patients might differ from that of healthy individuals. DPC sensitization did not change the number of TCRs with a frequency above 1 in 1000, and there was no evidence of changes in global repertoire structure.

The CDR3 sequence holds 17 residues, the cysteine and phenylalanine included. Here the CDR3 DNA is all that survives: 51 bases in frame from base 1. Clipping removes 1 base from V and 5 bases from J, with 7 as the unmatched junction base count. Per the germline V gene, KGHSH is the CDR1 and LQKENI is the CDR2. The sample's time point, from its label and the paper: patch test 1, 2 weeks after DPC sensitization. Interpreted using the paper, the treatment or condition label stands for: therapeutic diphenylcyclopropenone sensitization with weekly scalp DPC. Blood at each patch-test visit was drawn before the patch test was applied. To be eligible, patients had to be aged 18 to 70, diagnosed with alopecia and judged suitable for DPC therapy, while pregnant patients were excluded. Total RNA was isolated from unfractionated whole blood collected in Tempus Blood RNA tubes. Library preparation was by RACE. Sequencer: NextSeq 500. During library preparation, unique molecular identifiers were attached to individual cDNA molecules so that TCRs could be counted in a quantitative, reproducible way. Both TCR alpha and TCR beta chains were sequenced from each blood RNA sample. The paper's data handling went like this. The median number of TCRs per sample was approximately 96,000, ranging from 23,224 to 690,600. V, J and CDR3 annotation of the TCR reads was carried out using the Decombinator software suite. To make PS versus PT1 abundance plots, every sample was subsampled to the same number of TCRs (28,000). TCRs were defined as expanded if absent before sensitization and observed at least eight times at the 2-week time point. TCRdb handled the public reads itself, with Q25 trimming in fastp and clone calling in MiXCR, and kept productive beta chains. Each record represents a unique CDR3 protein, reported with the most common genes and DNA among its rows. These V and J calls originate from TCRdb's pipeline instead of the authors' own analysis. Recorded for this sample are approximately 77,000 distinct CDR3 sequences; approximately 8% of them occurred a single time. The ten largest clones capture about 1.6% of the sample.

Sequencing used whole blood, obtained in connection with sensitization to the hapten diphenylcyclopropenone (DPC). The TCR sequence derives from a woman in her thirties with alopecia areata. Some clones in this sample may be carry-over from other donors' samples. The chain joins TRBV18 to TRBJ2-3; the central 12 bases match TRBD2. The CDR3 amino acid sequence is: CASSPRSSGGAIDTQYF. The bases are TGTGCCAGCTCACCACGGTCTAGCGGGGGGGCCATAGATACGCAGTATTTT.